Listed below are T cell receptor beta chains from one sample, sequenced in a study of OX40 agonist ivuxolimab in advanced cancers. The assay was immunoSEQ multiplex PCR, and TCRdb's table has in-frame clones only and misses some. The sample yields about 58,000 clones, around nine tenths seen once. The specimen was CD4+ or CD8+ T cells sorted from blood, collected in a trial of the OX40 agonist ivuxolimab. The receptors shown here come from an adult with an advanced solid tumor such as melanoma, head and neck, liver or kidney cancer. CDR3s include the opening cysteine and the closing phenylalanine or tryptophan. D genes are given only for firm matches. Part of the rows lack a size; the others show once, few, many or a class for expanded clones.

D gene	V gene	J gene	clone size	CDR3 protein	CDR3 DNA
-	TRBV18	TRBJ2-3	-	CASSPPSVGGDTQYF	TGTGCCAGCTCACCACCATCCGTCGGGGGAGATACGCAGTATTTT
-	TRBV10-3	TRBJ1-1	-	CAIRGSGENTEAFF	TGTGCCATCCGAGGTTCTGGGGAGAACACTGAAGCTTTCTTT
TRBD2	TRBV5-1	TRBJ2-2	-	CASRVAGGTGELFF	TGCGCCAGCAGGGTAGCGGGAGGAACCGGGGAGCTGTTTTTT
TRBD1	TRBV5-4	TRBJ2-1	-	CAVPGQGRSTYNEQFF	TGTGCCGTCCCGGGACAGGGGAGGAGTACCTACAATGAGCAGTTCTTC
-	TRBV10-3	TRBJ1-3	few	CAIKREGGNTIYF	TGTGCCATCAAGAGGGAAGGGGGGAACACCATATATTTT
-	TRBV6-5	TRBJ2-1	-	CASSRYSSAYNEQFF	TGTGCCAGCAGTCGTTACTCGTCGGCCTACAATGAGCAGTTCTTC
TRBD2	TRBV5-4	TRBJ2-7	-	CASSLPGTGGYEQYF	TGTGCCAGCAGCTTACCTGGGACGGGGGGCTACGAGCAGTACTTC
TRBD2	TRBV5-4	TRBJ2-5	few	CASSAGTRAYF	TGTGCCAGCAGTGCCGGGACTAGGGCGTACTTC
TRBD1	TRBV28	TRBJ2-7	-	CASLGGQGSHEQYF	TGTGCCAGCTTAGGGGGACAGGGATCTCACGAGCAGTACTTC
TRBD2	TRBV2	TRBJ2-5	-	CASSDTIAGGQETQYF	TGTGCCAGCAGTGATACCATAGCGGGAGGCCAAGAGACCCAGTACTTC
TRBD1	TRBV6-5	TRBJ2-5	-	CASTEGQQETQYF	TGTGCCAGCACCGAGGGACAGCAAGAGACCCAGTACTTC
-	TRBV7-3	TRBJ2-1	-	CASSAFGDSYNEQFF	TGTGCCAGCAGCGCCTTCGGGGACTCCTACAATGAGCAGTTCTTC
-	TRBV28	TRBJ2-7	-	CASSRGASEQYF	TGTGCCAGCAGTCGGGGGGCCAGCGAGCAGTACTTC
TRBD1	TRBV20-1	TRBJ2-7	once	CSGGGFNEQYF	TGCAGTGGAGGGGGCTTCAACGAGCAGTACTTC
-	TRBV2	TRBJ2-3	-	CGGRGSTDTQYF	TGTGGAGGGCGGGGTAGCACAGATACGCAGTATTTT
-	TRBV30	TRBJ2-6	few	CAWKLSGANVLTF	TGTGCCTGGAAACTCTCTGGGGCCAACGTCCTGACTTTC
-	TRBV5-1	TRBJ1-3	-	CASSWDTHSGNTIYF	TGCGCCAGCAGCTGGGACACCCACTCTGGAAACACCATATATTTT
TRBD1	TRBV6-5	TRBJ2-1	-	CASRSSGQGAYEQFF	TGTGCCAGCAGGTCATCGGGACAGGGAGCCTATGAGCAGTTCTTC
TRBD1	TRBV11-2	TRBJ2-3	-	CASSRKGASTDTQYF	TGTGCCAGCAGCCGAAAGGGGGCTAGCACAGATACGCAGTATTTT
TRBD2	TRBV14	TRBJ2-3	-	CASSQVQRDSDTQYF	TGTGCCAGCAGCCAAGTTCAGCGGGATTCAGATACGCAGTATTTT
TRBD2	TRBV7-2	TRBJ2-1	-	CASSFAGLAGNEQFF	TGTGCCAGCAGCTTCGCGGGACTAGCGGGCAATGAGCAGTTCTTC
TRBD2	TRBV6-1	TRBJ2-1	-	CASGRALGNEQFF	TGTGCCAGCGGGAGGGCCCTGGGGAATGAGCAGTTCTTC
-	TRBV29-1	TRBJ2-5	-	CSVGAGGYF	TGCAGCGTAGGGGCCGGGGGGTACTTC
TRBD2	TRBV4-2	TRBJ2-3	-	CASSQRIIAGAGTDTQYF	TGTGCCAGCAGCCAACGCATTATAGCGGGAGCGGGCACAGATACGCAGTATTTT
TRBD1	TRBV5-1	TRBJ2-7	-	CASSLRGQGDREQYF	TGCGCCAGCAGCTTAAGAGGACAGGGGGATAGGGAGCAGTACTTC
TRBD1	TRBV29-1	TRBJ2-5	-	CSVGQGASEQYF	TGCAGCGTTGGGCAGGGGGCGAGTGAGCAGTACTTC
TRBD1	TRBV18	TRBJ2-1	once	CASSPYQGANEQFF	TGTGCCAGCTCACCCTACCAGGGGGCGAATGAGCAGTTCTTC
TRBD1	TRBV11-3	TRBJ1-1	-	CASSGWDRAMNTEAFF	TGTGCCAGCAGCGGATGGGACAGGGCCATGAACACTGAAGCTTTCTTT
-	TRBV5-1	TRBJ1-2	few	CASSLAGGGYTF	TGCGCCAGCAGCTTGGCCGGGGGAGGCTACACCTTC
-	TRBV11-2	TRBJ1-4	-	CASSLDLQGRGEKLFF	TGTGCCAGCAGCTTAGATTTGCAGGGGAGAGGTGAAAAACTGTTTTTT
-	TRBV21-1	TRBJ2-7	-	CASSPRGTGVGSYEQYF	TGTGCCAGCAGCCCCAGAGGGACAGGGGTAGGATCGTACGAGCAGTACTTC
TRBD1	TRBV29-1	TRBJ1-1	-	CSVEGWDSPGNTEAFF	TGCAGCGTTGAAGGTTGGGACAGCCCGGGGAACACTGAAGCTTTCTTT
-	TRBV11-2	TRBJ1-2	few	CASKQPRGGYGYTF	TGTGCCAGCAAACAGCCGCGGGGGGGCTATGGCTACACCTTC
TRBD1	TRBV6-1	TRBJ1-2	-	CASSSRTGDYYGYTF	TGTGCCAGCAGTTCACGGACAGGCGACTACTATGGCTACACCTTC
-	TRBV2	TRBJ1-2	-	CASRSGYTF	TGTGCCAGCAGGTCTGGCTACACCTTC
TRBD2	TRBV14	TRBJ2-2	-	CASSFKKGLAGLTGELFF	TGTGCCAGCAGCTTTAAAAAGGGACTAGCGGGCCTCACCGGGGAGCTGTTTTTT
-	TRBV18	TRBJ2-3	-	CASSPQSTDTQYF	TGTGCCAGCTCACCTCAGAGCACAGATACGCAGTATTTT
-	TRBV7-9	TRBJ2-2	-	CASSLDYTGELFF	TGTGCCAGCAGCTTAGACTACACCGGGGAGCTGTTTTTT
TRBD2	TRBV30	TRBJ2-1	-	CAWSHGTSGYNEQFF	TGTGCCTGGAGTCATGGGACTAGCGGATACAATGAGCAGTTCTTC
-	TRBV6-5	TRBJ1-4	-	CASSGEGRVGEKLFF	TGTGCCAGCAGTGGGGAGGGTAGGGTTGGGGAAAAACTGTTTTTT
TRBD2	TRBV13	TRBJ2-1	-	CASSSPLAGGAYNEQFF	TGTGCCAGCAGCTCCCCTCTAGCGGGAGGGGCGTACAATGAGCAGTTCTTC
TRBD1	TRBV28	TRBJ2-5	once	CASSLRFGTGETQYF	TGTGCCAGCAGTTTAAGGTTCGGGACAGGCGAGACCCAGTACTTC
-	TRBV6-5	TRBJ2-5	-	CASRARTAQETQYF	TGTGCCAGCCGGGCGAGGACAGCCCAAGAGACCCAGTACTTC
TRBD2	TRBV10-3	TRBJ2-1	-	CAIGLAGEGEQFF	TGTGCCATTGGACTAGCGGGAGAGGGTGAGCAGTTCTTC
TRBD1	TRBV19	TRBJ2-1	-	CASSSQGASAYNEQFF	TGTGCCAGTAGTAGCCAGGGGGCTTCGGCCTACAATGAGCAGTTCTTC
TRBD1	TRBV4-2	TRBJ2-7	-	CASSQGFGTGDEQYF	TGTGCCAGCAGCCAAGGTTTCGGGACAGGGGACGAGCAGTACTTC
TRBD1	TRBV29-1	TRBJ1-2	-	CSAGQGYANYGYTF	TGCAGCGCTGGACAGGGCTATGCTAACTATGGCTACACCTTC
-	TRBV6-1	TRBJ2-7	-	CASSHLYEQYF	TGTGCCAGCAGCCACCTCTACGAGCAGTACTTC